This TCR beta chain originates from a study of T cells in Graves' hyperthyroidism and ophthalmopathy. Study-level findings and limits: Blood also showed most of the thyroid clonotypes that were expanded above 0.001. In simple terms, a model built on 13 V-J features told ophthalmopathy apart from stable hyperthyroidism.

Amplified regions were TCR beta CDR3 sequences from RNA transcripts. The study used the HTBI primer set for a first-round RT-PCR of the TCR CDR3. In TCRdb, the multiplex PCR reads were re-called with MiXCR into one record per CDR3 protein. The table shows 500,000 to 550,000 distinct CDR3 sequences, with less than 20% occurring only once. The CDR3 runs 10 residues. Trimming cost V 7 bases and J 4 bases, with 2 bases left between them. Germline V gives CDR1 SGHTA, CDR2 FQGNSA. Concerning this clonotype: Its antigen is undetermined.

Patients with ophthalmopathy all had a Clinical Activity Score of at least 3, a NOSPECS grade of at least 4 and duration under 3 months. The PBMCs were sourced from fresh peripheral blood (about 10 ml). The genes are TRBV7-2 and TRBJ1-3, with D unresolved. The sequenced sample was blood. This TCR derives from a man aged 40-55 years with Graves' ophthalmopathy. The CDR3 sequence: CASIGNTIYF. The CDR3 nucleotides read TGTGCCAGCATCGGAAACACCATATATTTT.